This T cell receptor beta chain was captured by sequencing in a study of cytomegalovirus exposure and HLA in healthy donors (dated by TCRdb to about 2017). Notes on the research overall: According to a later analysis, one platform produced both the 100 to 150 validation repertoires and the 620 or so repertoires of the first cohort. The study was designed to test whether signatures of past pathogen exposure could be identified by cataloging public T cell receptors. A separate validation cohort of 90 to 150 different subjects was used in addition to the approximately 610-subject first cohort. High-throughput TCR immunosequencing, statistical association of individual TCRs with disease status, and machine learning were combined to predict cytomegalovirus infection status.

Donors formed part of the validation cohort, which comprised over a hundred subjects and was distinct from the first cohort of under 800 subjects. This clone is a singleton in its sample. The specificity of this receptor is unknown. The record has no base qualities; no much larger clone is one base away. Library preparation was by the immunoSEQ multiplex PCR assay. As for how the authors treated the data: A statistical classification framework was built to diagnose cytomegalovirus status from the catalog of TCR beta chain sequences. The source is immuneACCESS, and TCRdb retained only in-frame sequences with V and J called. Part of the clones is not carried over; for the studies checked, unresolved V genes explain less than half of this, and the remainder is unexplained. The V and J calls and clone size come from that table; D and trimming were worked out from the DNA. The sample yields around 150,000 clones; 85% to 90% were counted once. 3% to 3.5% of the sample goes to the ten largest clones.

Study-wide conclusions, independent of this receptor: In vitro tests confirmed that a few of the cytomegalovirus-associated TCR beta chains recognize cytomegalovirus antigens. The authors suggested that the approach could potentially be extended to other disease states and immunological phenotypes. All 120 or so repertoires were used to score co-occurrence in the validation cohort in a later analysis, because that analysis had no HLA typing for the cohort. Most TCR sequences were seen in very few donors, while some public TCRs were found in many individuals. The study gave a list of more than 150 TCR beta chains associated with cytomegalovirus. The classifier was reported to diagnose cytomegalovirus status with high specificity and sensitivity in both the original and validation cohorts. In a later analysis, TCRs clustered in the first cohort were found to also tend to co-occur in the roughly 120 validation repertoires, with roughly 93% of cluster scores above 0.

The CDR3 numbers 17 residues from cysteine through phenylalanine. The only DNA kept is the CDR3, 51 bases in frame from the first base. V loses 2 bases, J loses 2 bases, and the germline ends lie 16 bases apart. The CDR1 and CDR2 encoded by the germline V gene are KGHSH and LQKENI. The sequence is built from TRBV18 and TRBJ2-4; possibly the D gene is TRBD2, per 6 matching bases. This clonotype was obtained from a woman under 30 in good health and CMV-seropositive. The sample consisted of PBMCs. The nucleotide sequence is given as TGTGCCAGCTCACCAGCGGCGGGAATGGGAACCAAAAACATTCAGTACTTC. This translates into CASSPAAGMGTKNIQYF.